The present T cell receptor beta chain was sequenced within a study of blood T cell repertoires in COVID-19. Germline assignment: CDR1 SGHTA and CDR2 FQGNSA. CDR3 length: 15 amino acids. J was trimmed by 8 bases and V by 5 bases; bases with no gene match: 12. In the study's own analysis: The assay estimated nucleated cells by amplifying reference gene primers. Using immunoSEQ multiplex PCR, the repertoire was profiled, and TCRdb retains in-frame clones only, with some absent. V and J calls plus clone size are reproduced from that table; the DNA served to infer D and trimming. The sample yields roughly 340,000 clones, roughly nine tenths seen once.

The sequence was collected from a woman aged 30 to 39 with COVID-19, enrolled during active disease. The specimen sequenced was peripheral blood. The V and J genes are TRBV7-2 and TRBJ2-3; 8 bases map to TRBD2. The CDR3 sequence: CASSPRTSLLSTQYF. DNA of the CDR3: TGTGCCAGCAGCCCGCGGACTAGCCTTCTAAGTACGCAGTATTTT.